This T cell receptor (beta chain) stems from a study of technical replicates of blood from several donors. Only in-frame clones appear in the TCRdb table, and some are missing; sequencing was by immunoSEQ multiplex PCR. The table lists about 79,000 clones, approximately 94% of them singletons. Material for sequencing was T cells isolated from PBMCs. The receptor's source is a human donor in good health.

CDR3 coding DNA: TGTGCCAGCAGTTATCAGGGCACCGGGGAGCTGTTTTTT. Translated, it gives CASSYQGTGELFF. The chain is built from TRBV27 and TRBJ2-2, with D perhaps matching TRBD1 (5 bases). The length of the CDR3 is 13 residues. Germline values: CDR1 MNHEY, CDR2 SMNVEV (reference sequence). V lost 4 bases and J 4 bases, leaving 7 bases between the germline ends.